The 21 T cell receptor beta chains below come from one sample, sequenced in a study of T cells after yellow fever vaccination. TCRdb re-called the 5' RACE reads with MiXCR, one entry per CDR3 protein. The profile shows about 340,000 distinct CDR3 sequences, roughly 8.7% of them singletons. This specimen was PBMCs, taken on the day of the first yellow fever vaccination. Receptor source: a man aged 18 to 29 who received the YFV17D yellow fever vaccine.

The chain recombines TRBV4-2 with TRBJ2-2; the match to TRBD1 covers 7 bases. Germline trimming cut 5 bases from V and 1 base from J; bases unmatched to any gene: 4. The CDR3 is made up of 15 amino acids. The germline CDR1 and CDR2 sequences are LGHNA and YNFKEQ. DNA for the CDR3: TGTGCCAGCAGCTACCGGACAGGGAACACCGGGGAGCTGTTTTTT. This translates into CASSYRTGNTGELFF.

This clonotype was found a few times. This rearrangement joins TRBV20-1 to TRBJ1-3; D call uncertain. Trimming removed 5 bases from V and 0 bases from J, with 11 bases in between. Germline V gene lookup returns CDR1 DFQATT and CDR2 SNEGSKA (reference sequence). The CDR3 is 14 amino acids. The CDR3 nucleotides are TGCAGTGCTCCCGACCCACGCTCTGGAAACACCATATATTTT. It codes for CSAPDPRSGNTIYF.

The V and J genes are TRBV4-1 and TRBJ2-2; the D gene is possibly TRBD2 (5 bases). The CDR3 has 15 residues. The V and J ends lost 1 base and 5 bases respectively, with 11 bases between them. CDR1 is MGHRA and CDR2 is YSYEKL in the germline V gene. CDR3 region: CASSQGLRGTGELFF. Here the CDR3 DNA reads TGCGCCAGCAGCCAAGGGCTACGCGGGACCGGGGAGCTGTTTTTT.

The chain links TRBV28 to TRBJ2-7; 7 bases agree with TRBD2. The CDR3 is 15 amino acids. CDR1 is MDHEN, CDR2 SYDVKM, per germline. V lost 2 bases, J lost 3 bases, and 7 bases stayed unmatched. CDR3 sequence reads: CASSLPTTSHYEQYF. The DNA for the CDR3 is TGTGCCAGCAGTTTACCAACGACTAGCCACTACGAGCAGTACTTC.

This sequence joins TRBV5-1 and TRBJ2-2; TRBD1 matches at 9 bases. This CDR3 has 17 amino acids. V shed 1 base, J shed 5 bases, and the junction held 9 bases outside the gene matches. Per germline, CDR1 SGHRS and CDR2 YFSETQ. CDR3 sequence reads: CASSLTTGGVVTGELFF. CDR3 nucleotides: TGCGCCAGCAGCTTGACCACAGGGGGCGTTGTTACCGGGGAGCTGTTTTTT.

In this sample, this clonotype turned up many times. The chain uses TRBV5-1 and TRBJ2-1; D is possibly TRBD1 (5 bases). Germline values: CDR1 SGHRS, CDR2 YFSETQ. Trimming took 2 bases from V and 3 from J, leaving 9 bases between them. The length of the CDR3 is 14 residues. The CDR3 loop reads CASSFGQGYNEQFF. CDR3 nucleotide sequence: TGCGCCAGCAGCTTTGGGCAGGGCTACAATGAGCAGTTCTTC.

CDR3 region: CATDRVHPTTDTQYF. CDR3 in DNA: TGTGCCACCGACCGAGTCCACCCGACCACAGATACGCAGTATTTT. The chain combines TRBV24-1 with TRBJ2-3, with D unresolved. Per germline, CDR1 KGHDR and CDR2 SFDVKD. The CDR3 is 15 residues long. V was pared by 9 bases and J by 2 bases, with 17 bases between.

The chain links TRBV6-2 or TRBV6-3 to TRBJ2-4; no firm D call. Trimming shortened V by 6 bases and J by 2 bases, and 17 bases separated the two germline ends. Germline V gene sequence: CDR1 MNHEY, CDR2 SVGEGT. The CDR3 totals 16 residues. For the CDR3, the DNA is TGTGCCAGCAGCCTATCCTCTTTAGCACCCAAAAACATTCAGTACTTC. Translated, it gives CASSLSSLAPKNIQYF.

This rearrangement joins TRBV29-1 to TRBJ1-5; a possible D gene is TRBD1 (5 bases). Germline V CDR1 and CDR2: SQVTM, ANQGSEA. The CDR3 is 12 residues long. The CDR3, as DNA: TGCAGGAGGGGACGGAATTATCAGCCCCAGCATTTT. Protein: CRRGRNYQPQHF.

This chain connects TRBV5-1 to TRBJ2-5; possible D gene TRBD1, 6 bases. The CDR3 loop spans 15 amino acids. Looked up from germline, CDR1 is SGHRS and CDR2 is YFSETQ. Trimming removed 4 bases from V and 2 bases from J, with 15 bases in between. The CDR3 region has the DNA TGCGCCAGCAGCGTGGTACCAGGGGAACAAGAGACCCAGTACTTC. Protein sequence: CASSVVPGEQETQYF.

The rearrangement joins TRBV5-4 to TRBJ2-3; D possibly corresponds to TRBD2 (6 bases). V was cut by 5 bases and J by 5 bases, with 15 bases left in between. Per the germline V gene, CDR1 is SGHNT and CDR2 is YYREEE (reference sequence). The CDR3 has 14 amino acids. In DNA form, the CDR3 reads TGTGCCAGCAGGGTTCCGGGGCGGGAAGATACGCAGTATTTT. Translation: CASRVPGREDTQYF.

The chain combines TRBV6-5 with TRBJ2-7; 9 nucleotides match TRBD1. CDR1 and CDR2 from the germline V gene are MNHEY and SVGAGI. The CDR3 is made up of 16 amino acids. Trimming cost V 0 bases and J 0 bases; bases outside gene matches: 3. The CDR3: CASSYSGQGNSYEQYF. The CDR3 nucleotides read TGTGCCAGCAGTTACTCAGGACAGGGGAACTCCTACGAGCAGTACTTC.

This clonotype turned up a few times. The chain joins TRBV12-3 or TRBV12-4 to TRBJ1-2; 7 bases line up with TRBD1. This CDR3 has 14 amino acids. V lost 7 bases to trimming and J lost 4 bases; unmatched junction nucleotides: 9. As DNA, the CDR3 is TGTGCCAGCACCATCCAGGGACAGCCCTATGGCTACACCTTC. Protein sequence: CASTIQGQPYGYTF.

CDR3 nucleotides: TGTGCCAGCAGCCATAGCGGGAATGAGCAGTTCTTC. Amino acids: CASSHSGNEQFF. This chain connects TRBV4-2 to TRBJ2-1; TRBD2 aligns across 7 bases. V shed 3 bases, J shed 7 bases, and the junction held 0 bases outside the gene matches. Per the germline V gene, CDR1 is LGHNA and CDR2 is YNFKEQ. This CDR3 spans 12 amino acids.

V is TRBV12-3 or TRBV12-4 and J is TRBJ2-2; 14 nucleotides align to TRBD2. After removal of 5 bases from V and 3 bases from J, the junction contained 14 bases not matched to a gene. The CDR3 is 20 amino acids. The CDR3 here is CASSPGTSGGVSPDTGELFF. The CDR3 bases are TGTGCCAGCAGTCCCGGGACTAGCGGGGGAGTGAGCCCCGACACCGGGGAGCTGTTTTTT.

J is TRBJ1-2 and V is TRBV6-4; D unresolved. Trimming cost V 0 bases and J 8 bases, with 13 bases left between them. The V gene's germline CDR1 is MRHNA and CDR2 SNTAGT. The CDR3 length is 14 residues. The chain's CDR3 is CASSDSGGRRGYTF. In nucleotides, the CDR3 is TGTGCCAGCAGTGACTCCGGAGGGAGAAGGGGCTACACCTTC.

This clonotype was found a few times. The V and J genes are TRBV18 and TRBJ2-3; no reliable D call. V dropped 4 bases and J dropped 0 bases, with 8 bases sitting between them. There are 14 residues in the CDR3. Germline loops: CDR1 KGHSH, CDR2 LQKENI. As DNA, the CDR3 is TGTGCCAGCTCACAGAGTCTTAGCACAGATACGCAGTATTTT. Protein product: CASSQSLSTDTQYF.

This clonotype was observed a few times. This chain uses TRBV29-1 with TRBJ2-5; D is perhaps TRBD2 (5 bases). V lost 6 bases and J 2 bases, leaving 10 bases between the germline ends. The CDR3 runs to 12 residues. Germline V lookup: CDR1 SQVTM, CDR2 ANQGSEA. This CDR3 reads CSVSGGQETQYF. CDR3 coding DNA: TGCAGCGTGAGCGGTGGTCAAGAGACCCAGTACTTC. Based on the CDR3 plus reference TRBV29-1 and TRBJ2-5, the full variable domain is SAVISQKPSRDICQRGTSLTIQCQVDSQVTMMFWYRQQPGQSLTLIATANQGSEATYESGFVIDKFPISRPNLTFSTLTVSNMSPEDSSIYLCSVSGGQETQYFGPGTRLLVL.

The table lists this clonotype with many counts. The chain employs TRBV6-1 and TRBJ1-6; D is unclear. Trimming took 4 bases from V and 6 from J, leaving 4 bases between them. From germline, CDR1 is MNHNS and CDR2 SASEGT. The CDR3 sequence is 12 residues long. The DNA for the CDR3 is TGTGCCAGCAGTGGTGGTAATTCACCCCTCCACTTT. This sequence encodes CASSGGNSPLHF.

This clonotype turned up a few times. The chain carries TRBV19 and TRBJ1-5, with D possibly matching TRBD1 (5 bases). The CDR3 is made up of 16 amino acids. Germline CDR1 LNHDA, CDR2 SQIVND (reference sequence). Trimming shortened V by 4 bases and J by 6 bases, and 19 bases separated the two germline ends. CDR3 sequence reads: CASSTPTGVSSQPQHF. CDR3 coding DNA: TGTGCCAGTAGTACTCCAACAGGAGTATCGAGTCAGCCCCAGCATTTT. The whole variable domain, filled in from reference TRBV19 and TRBJ1-5, reads DGGITQSPKYLFRKEGQNVTLSCEQNLNHDAMYWYRQDPGQGLRLIYYSQIVNDFQKGDIAEGYSVSREKKESFPLTVTSAQKNPTAFYLCASSTPTGVSSQPQHFGDGTRLSIL.

This clonotype was observed at least ten times. The genes are TRBV4-3 and TRBJ2-7; TRBD1 matches 8 bases. Germline CDR1 LGHNA, CDR2 YSLEER. The CDR3 totals 13 residues. Trimming at V came to 3 bases and at J to 3 bases, leaving 1 base not matched to a gene. CDR3 in DNA: TGCGCCAGCAGCCAGGGGACAGGCTACGAGCAGTACTTC. It yields the protein CASSQGTGYEQYF.